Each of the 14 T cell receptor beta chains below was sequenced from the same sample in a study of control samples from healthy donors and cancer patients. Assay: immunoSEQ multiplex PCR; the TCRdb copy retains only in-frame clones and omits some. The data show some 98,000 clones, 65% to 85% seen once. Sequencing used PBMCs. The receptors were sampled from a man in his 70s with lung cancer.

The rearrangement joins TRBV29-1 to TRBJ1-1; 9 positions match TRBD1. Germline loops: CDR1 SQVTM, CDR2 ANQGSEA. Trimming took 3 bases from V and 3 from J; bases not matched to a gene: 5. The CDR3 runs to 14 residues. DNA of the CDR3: TGCAGCGTTGAGGGGACAGGGTCTCACACTGAAGCTTTCTTT. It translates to CSVEGTGSHTEAFF.

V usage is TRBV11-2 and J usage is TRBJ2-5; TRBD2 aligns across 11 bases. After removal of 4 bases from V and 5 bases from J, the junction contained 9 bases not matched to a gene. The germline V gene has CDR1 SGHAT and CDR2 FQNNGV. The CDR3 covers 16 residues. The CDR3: CASSSTSGGRRETQYF. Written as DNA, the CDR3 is TGTGCCAGCAGCTCTACTAGCGGGGGCCGGAGGGAGACCCAGTACTTC.

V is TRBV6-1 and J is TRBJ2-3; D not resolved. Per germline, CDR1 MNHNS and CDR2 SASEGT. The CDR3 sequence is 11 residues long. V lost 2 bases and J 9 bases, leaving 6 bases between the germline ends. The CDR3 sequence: CASSERATQYF. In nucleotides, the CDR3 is TGTGCCAGCAGTGAAAGGGCCACGCAGTATTTT.

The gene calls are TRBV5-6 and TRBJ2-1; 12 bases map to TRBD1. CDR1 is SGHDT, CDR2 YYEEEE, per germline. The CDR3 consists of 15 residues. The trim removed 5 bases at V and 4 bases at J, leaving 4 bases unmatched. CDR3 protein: CASRGTGGPYNEQFF. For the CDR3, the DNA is TGTGCCAGCAGGGGGACAGGGGGCCCTTACAATGAGCAGTTCTTC.

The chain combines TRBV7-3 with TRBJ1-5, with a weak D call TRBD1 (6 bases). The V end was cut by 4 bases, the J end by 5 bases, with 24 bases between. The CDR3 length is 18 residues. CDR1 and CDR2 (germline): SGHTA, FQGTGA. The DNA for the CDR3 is TGTGCCAGCAGCTCCTACAGACCCACAGGGAAAGGAGATCAGCCCCAGCATTTT. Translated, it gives CASSSYRPTGKGDQPQHF. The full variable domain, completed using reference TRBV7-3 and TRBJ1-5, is GAGVSQTPSNKVTEKGKYVELRCDPISGHTALYWYRQSLGQGPEFLIYFQGTGAADDSGLPNDRFFAVRPEGSVSTLKIQRTERGDSAVYLCASSSYRPTGKGDQPQHFGDGTRLSIL.

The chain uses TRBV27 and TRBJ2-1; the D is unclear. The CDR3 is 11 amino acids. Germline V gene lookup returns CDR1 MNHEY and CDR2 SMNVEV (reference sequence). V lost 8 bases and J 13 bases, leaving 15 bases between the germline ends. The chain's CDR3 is CASGSFNSQFF. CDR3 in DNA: TGTGCCAGCGGCTCATTCAATTCCCAGTTCTTC.

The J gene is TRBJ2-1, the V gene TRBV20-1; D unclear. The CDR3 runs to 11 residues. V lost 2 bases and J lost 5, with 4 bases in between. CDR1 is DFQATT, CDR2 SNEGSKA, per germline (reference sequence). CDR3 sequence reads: CSARKHNEQFF. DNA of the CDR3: TGCAGTGCTAGAAAACACAATGAGCAGTTCTTC.

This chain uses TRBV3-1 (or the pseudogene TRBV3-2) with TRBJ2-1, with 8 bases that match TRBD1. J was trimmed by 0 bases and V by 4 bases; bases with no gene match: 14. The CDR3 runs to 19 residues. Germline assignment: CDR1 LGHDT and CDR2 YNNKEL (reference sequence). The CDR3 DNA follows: TGTGCCAGCAGCCTTCTTTACAGGGGGGCCGGTGGCTCCTACAATGAGCAGTTCTTC. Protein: CASSLLYRGAGGSYNEQFF.

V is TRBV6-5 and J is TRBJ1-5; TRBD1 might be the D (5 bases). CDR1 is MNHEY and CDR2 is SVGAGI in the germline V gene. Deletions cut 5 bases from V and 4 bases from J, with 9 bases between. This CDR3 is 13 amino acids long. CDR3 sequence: CASSRGENQPQHF. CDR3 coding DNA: TGTGCCAGCAGTAGGGGTGAAAATCAGCCCCAGCATTTT.

This CDR3 is CASSIGTGGTDTQYF. CDR3 bases: TGTGCCAGCAGCATCGGGACAGGGGGCACAGATACGCAGTATTTT. The chain has TRBV11-3 and TRBJ2-3, with TRBD1 matching over 10 bases. This CDR3 is 15 amino acids long. The junction had 3 bases not matched to a gene; V was cut back by 5 bases and J by 1 base. In germline, CDR1 is SGHNT, CDR2 YENEEA.

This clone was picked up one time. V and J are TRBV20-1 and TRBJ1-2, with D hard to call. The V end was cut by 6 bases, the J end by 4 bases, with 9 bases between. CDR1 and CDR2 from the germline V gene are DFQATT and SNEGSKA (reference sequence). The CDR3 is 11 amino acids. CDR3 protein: CSASPPYGYTF. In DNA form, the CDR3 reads TGCAGTGCCAGTCCCCCCTATGGCTACACCTTC.

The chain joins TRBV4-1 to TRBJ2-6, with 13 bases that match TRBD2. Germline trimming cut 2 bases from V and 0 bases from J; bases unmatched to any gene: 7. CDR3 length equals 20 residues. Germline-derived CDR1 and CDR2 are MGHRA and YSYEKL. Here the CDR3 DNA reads TGCGCCAGCAGCCAAATACTAGCGGGGGGGCTAGGCTCTGGGGCCAACGTCCTGACTTTC. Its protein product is CASSQILAGGLGSGANVLTF.

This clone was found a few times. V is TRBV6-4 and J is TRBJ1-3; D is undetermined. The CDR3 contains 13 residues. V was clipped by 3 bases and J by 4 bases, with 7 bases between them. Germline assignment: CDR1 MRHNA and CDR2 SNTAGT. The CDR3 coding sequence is TGTGCCAGCAGTGAGTCAGTCGGAAACACCATATATTTT. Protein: CASSESVGNTIYF.

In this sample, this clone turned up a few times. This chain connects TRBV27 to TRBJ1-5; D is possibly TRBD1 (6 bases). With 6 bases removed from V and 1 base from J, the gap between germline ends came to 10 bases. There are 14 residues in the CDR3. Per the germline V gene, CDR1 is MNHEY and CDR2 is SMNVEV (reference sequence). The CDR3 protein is CASRLRGSNQPQHF. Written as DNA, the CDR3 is TGTGCCAGCAGGCTCAGGGGAAGCAATCAGCCCCAGCATTTT.